These 25 T cell receptor beta chains came from one sample sequenced in a study of vaccination effects on CD4 cells after COVID-19. Viral peptide pools were used in the ViraFEST assay to expand antigen-specific CD4+ T cells, and sequencing came afterward. Researchers isolated CD4+ T cells once 9 to 11 days of culture had elapsed. Vaccinated recipients, who were negative for nucleocapsid antibodies, had no history of SARS-CoV-2 infection. Antigens for these TCRs are unknown. TCRdb keeps only in-frame clones here, not all; method: immunoSEQ multiplex PCR. The sample shows around 45,000 clones, just over 75% of them seen only once. Specimen: CD4+ T cells from PBMCs cultured with SARS-CoV-2 spike peptides, collected before COVID-19 vaccination. These receptors were taken from a human donor who received a COVID-19 vaccine.

To note about this clone: One end of the junction does not line up with germline, which may come from a read error. The J gene is TRBJ2-4, the V gene TRBV7-2; TRBD2 matches 12 bases. The CDR3 contains 13 residues. Germline-derived CDR1 and CDR2 are SGHTA and FQGNSA. CDR3 loop: CASSLLAGGRWHF. CDR3 in DNA: TGTGCCAGCAGCCTCCTAGCGGGGGGGCGGTGGCACTTC.

The V gene is TRBV5-1, the J gene TRBJ1-2; unclear D gene. CDR3 length: 14 residues. Germline assignment: CDR1 SGHRS and CDR2 YFSETQ. Trimming removed 0 bases at V and 5 bases at J, with 11 bases between. CDR3 DNA: TGCGCCAGCAGCTTGGGCCAGACCGAATATGGCTACACCTTC. It translates to CASSLGQTEYGYTF.

This chain connects TRBV4-3 to TRBJ1-2; possible D gene TRBD1, 5 bases. Germline V lookup: CDR1 LGHNA, CDR2 YSLEER. This CDR3 has 16 residues. V lost 0 bases and J 1 base, leaving 12 bases between the germline ends. The CDR3 here is CASSQEHRNLNYGYTF. Here the CDR3 DNA reads TGCGCCAGCAGCCAAGAGCACAGGAACCTTAACTATGGCTACACCTTC.

J is TRBJ1-1 and V is TRBV2, with D unresolved. This CDR3 contains 13 residues. The germline gives CDR1 SNHLY, CDR2 FYNNEI. V was pared by 4 bases and J by 0 bases, with 6 bases between. CDR3 nucleotide sequence: TGTGCCAGCAGTGGCCAGTTGAACACTGAAGCTTTCTTT. Translated: CASSGQLNTEAFF.

The rearrangement joins TRBV19 to TRBJ2-3, with TRBD2 matching over 9 bases. The germline CDR1 and CDR2 sequences are LNHDA and SQIVND (reference sequence). The CDR3 has 15 residues. Trimming cost V 4 bases and J 8 bases; bases outside gene matches: 10. CDR3 DNA sequence: TGTGCCAGTAGTAGGGTAGCGGGGGAATGGGGTACGCAGTATTTT. Residues: CASSRVAGEWGTQYF.

The chain joins TRBV6-2 or TRBV6-3 to TRBJ2-7; D might be TRBD1 (5 bases). V lost 1 base to trimming and J lost 0 bases, with 13 bases between them. CDR1 is MNHEY, CDR2 SVGEGT, per germline. The CDR3 spans 16 residues. The CDR3 loop is CASSYLRGLPSYEQYV. The CDR3 DNA reads TGTGCCAGCAGTTACTTAAGGGGCCTGCCCTCCTACGAGCAGTACGTC.

The V gene is TRBV18, the J gene TRBJ2-2, with 7 positions matching TRBD1. The CDR3 extends over 15 amino acids. Trimming removed 4 bases from V and 2 bases from J; junction bases left unmatched: 4. Germline CDR1 and CDR2: KGHSH and LQKENI. CDR3 protein: CASSLGQVNTGELFF. CDR3 in DNA: TGTGCCAGCTCACTCGGACAGGTTAACACCGGGGAGCTGTTTTTT.

CDR3 sequence: CASSLVGNPDSPLHF. For the CDR3, the DNA is TGCGCCAGCAGCTTGGTCGGAAACCCGGATTCACCCCTCCACTTT. This chain links TRBV5-1 with TRBJ1-6; no clear D. There are 15 residues in the CDR3. V was shortened by 0 bases and J by 8 bases, with 12 bases between the two germline ends. Germline CDR1 SGHRS, CDR2 YFSETQ.

The V and J genes are TRBV9 and TRBJ2-1; 10 nucleotides align to TRBD2. The CDR3 totals 17 residues. V shed 4 bases and J 7 bases; nucleotides not matched to a gene: 14. Germline V lookup: CDR1 SGDLS, CDR2 YYNGEE. CDR3 protein: CASSSRVAGGYKNEQFF. Here the CDR3 DNA reads TGTGCCAGCAGCTCGCGGGTAGCGGGGGGCTATAAGAATGAGCAGTTCTTC.

As DNA, the CDR3 is TGTGCCATCAGTGAGGGGCAGATCTACGAGCAGTACGTC. This codes for CAISEGQIYEQYV. The chain couples TRBV10-3 to TRBJ2-7, with D unresolved. V gave up 2 bases and J gave up 3 bases, with 8 bases separating them. Germline V gene lookup returns CDR1 ENHRY and CDR2 SYGVKD. The CDR3 consists of 13 residues.

The rearrangement links TRBV5-6 to TRBJ2-2, with 7 bases matching TRBD2. The CDR3 extends over 15 amino acids. Germline-derived CDR1 and CDR2 are SGHDT and YYEEEE. The junction had 8 bases not matched to a gene; V was cut back by 4 bases and J by 5 bases. DNA for the CDR3: TGTGCCAGCAGCCCACCGACTAGCACGACCGGGGAGCTGTTTTTT. Its translation is CASSPPTSTTGELFF.

The rearrangement joins TRBV27 to TRBJ2-1, with D possibly TRBD2 on 6 matching bases. This CDR3 region has 14 residues. V lost 4 bases to trimming and J lost 4 bases, with 11 bases between them. The germline CDR1 and CDR2 sequences are MNHEY and SMNVEV (reference sequence). Here the CDR3 DNA reads TGTGCCAGCAGTTGGGGAGGCGGGTACAATGAGCAGTTCTTC. Protein product: CASSWGGGYNEQFF.

The chain recombines TRBV2 with TRBJ2-3, with 8 bases aligning to TRBD2. The CDR3 is made up of 17 amino acids. Trimming took 0 bases from V and 2 from J; bases not matched to a gene: 7. Germline V gives CDR1 SNHLY, CDR2 FYNNEI. DNA of the CDR3: TGTGCCAGCAGTGAAGCGAAGCGGGGGCCCCACACAGATACGCAGTATTTT. It translates to CASSEAKRGPHTDTQYF.

The rearrangement joins TRBV5-6 to TRBJ1-3; D is uncertain. Trimming took 4 bases from V and 0 from J, leaving 11 bases between them. Germline V gene lookup returns CDR1 SGHDT and CDR2 YYEEEE. The CDR3 is 15 amino acids. The CDR3 loop is CASSRRAYSGNTIYF. CDR3 sequence (DNA): TGTGCCAGCAGCCGAAGGGCCTACTCTGGAAACACCATATATTTT.

The rearrangement links TRBV6-5 to TRBJ1-4; D call uncertain. The CDR3 runs to 14 residues. CDR1 is MNHEY and CDR2 is SVGAGI in the germline V gene. V lost 7 bases, J lost 1 base, and 10 bases lay in between. For the CDR3, the DNA is TGTGCCAGCAACCCCCAGCTAACTAATGAAAAACTGTTTTTT. Protein product: CASNPQLTNEKLFF.

This chain uses TRBV9 with TRBJ2-5; D may correspond to TRBD1 or TRBD2 (6 bases each). The V and J ends lost 3 bases and 2 bases respectively, with 17 bases between them. The CDR3 runs 16 residues. Germline CDR1 is SGDLS and CDR2 is YYNGEE. The CDR3 region has the DNA TGTGCCAGCAGCGCCGGGGGACATTTGCTACAAGAGACCCAGTACTTC. Protein sequence: CASSAGGHLLQETQYF.

The V call is TRBV4-2, the J call TRBJ2-2; D is unresolved. Per germline, CDR1 LGHNA and CDR2 YNFKEQ. Trimming removed 1 base from V and 4 bases from J, with 10 bases in between. CDR3 length equals 15 residues. CDR3 amino acids: CASSQGNAFTGELFF. CDR3 nucleotides: TGTGCCAGCAGCCAAGGGAACGCCTTCACCGGGGAGCTGTTTTTT.

In this sample, this clone turned up once. The V call is TRBV5-1, the J call TRBJ2-1, with 9 nucleotides matching TRBD2. J lost 9 bases, V lost 1 base, and 5 bases had no gene match. CDR1 and CDR2 from the germline V gene are SGHRS and YFSETQ. The CDR3 extends over 14 amino acids. CDR3 nucleotides: TGCGCCAGCAGCTTGAAGGGACTAGCATTTGAGCAGTTCTTC. The encoded protein is CASSLKGLAFEQFF.

The J gene is TRBJ2-3, the V gene TRBV7-3, with TRBD2 matching over 10 bases. Germline loops: CDR1 SGHTA, CDR2 FQGTGA. V trimming: 4 bases; J trimming: 8 bases; junction bases outside the gene matches: 12. The CDR3 runs 16 residues. CDR3 region: CASSYSGGVPPGTQYF. CDR3 DNA: TGTGCCAGCAGCTACAGCGGGGGGGTCCCACCCGGTACGCAGTATTTT.

V and J are TRBV3-1 (or the pseudogene TRBV3-2) and TRBJ2-5; D might be TRBD2 (7 bases). The germline V and J ends were trimmed by 2 bases and 4 bases, with 23 bases remaining between them. The CDR3 runs to 18 residues. CDR1 is LGHDT, CDR2 YNNKEL, per germline (reference sequence). The chain's CDR3 is CASSQFYLVGGRGETQYF. The CDR3 DNA sequence: TGTGCCAGCAGCCAATTTTACTTGGTGGGGGGGCGGGGAGAGACCCAGTACTTC.

V usage is TRBV25-1 and J usage is TRBJ2-5; D call uncertain. The germline CDR1 and CDR2 sequences are MGHDK and SYGVNS. The CDR3 loop spans 11 amino acids. Trimming left V 1 base short and J 9 bases short, with 6 bases between. The CDR3 reads CASSELGSQYF. DNA for the CDR3: TGTGCCAGCAGTGAATTGGGGTCCCAGTACTTC.

The chain has TRBV5-5 and TRBJ2-7, with D perhaps TRBD1 or TRBD2 (5 bases each). Germline lookup yields CDR1 SGHKS and CDR2 YYEKEE (reference sequence). This CDR3 spans 14 amino acids. V was pared by 5 bases and J by 1 base, with 13 bases between. CDR3 in amino acids: CASSSGTNSYEQYV. The CDR3, as DNA: TGTGCCAGCAGTTCCGGGACGAATTCCTACGAGCAGTACGTC.

The chain employs TRBV11-1 and TRBJ2-6; TRBD1 matches 8 bases. The CDR3 has 15 amino acids. With V trimmed by 5 bases and J by 2 bases, 2 bases remained unmatched. Looked up from germline, CDR1 is SGHAT and CDR2 is FQDESV (reference sequence). CDR3 DNA sequence: TGTGCCAGCAGCCCGGACAGGGCTGGGGCCAACGTCCTGACTTTC. As protein: CASSPDRAGANVLTF.

The chain uses TRBV12-3 or TRBV12-4 and TRBJ1-1; no clear D gene. The V gene lost 5 bases and the J gene lost 0 bases, with 7 bases spanning the gap. This CDR3 contains 13 residues. The CDR3 DNA follows: TGTGCCAGCAGTAGTCAGATGAACACTGAAGCTTTCTTT. This translates into CASSSQMNTEAFF.

The chain uses TRBV7-9 and TRBJ1-6, with D unresolved. This CDR3 is 12 amino acids long. Germline-derived CDR1 and CDR2 are SEHNR and FQNEAQ (reference sequence). The germline V and J ends were trimmed by 5 bases and 5 bases, with 4 bases remaining between them. In DNA, the CDR3 is TGTGCCAGCAGCGAAAATAATTCACCCCTCCACTTT. This codes for CASSENNSPLHF. The entire variable domain, with the rest obtained from reference TRBV7-9 and TRBJ1-6, is as follows: DTGVSQNPRHKITKRGQNVTFRCDPISEHNRLYWYRQTLGQGPEFLTYFQNEAQLEKSRLLSDRFSAERPKGSFSTLEIQRTEQGDSAMYLCASSENNSPLHFGNGTRLTVT.